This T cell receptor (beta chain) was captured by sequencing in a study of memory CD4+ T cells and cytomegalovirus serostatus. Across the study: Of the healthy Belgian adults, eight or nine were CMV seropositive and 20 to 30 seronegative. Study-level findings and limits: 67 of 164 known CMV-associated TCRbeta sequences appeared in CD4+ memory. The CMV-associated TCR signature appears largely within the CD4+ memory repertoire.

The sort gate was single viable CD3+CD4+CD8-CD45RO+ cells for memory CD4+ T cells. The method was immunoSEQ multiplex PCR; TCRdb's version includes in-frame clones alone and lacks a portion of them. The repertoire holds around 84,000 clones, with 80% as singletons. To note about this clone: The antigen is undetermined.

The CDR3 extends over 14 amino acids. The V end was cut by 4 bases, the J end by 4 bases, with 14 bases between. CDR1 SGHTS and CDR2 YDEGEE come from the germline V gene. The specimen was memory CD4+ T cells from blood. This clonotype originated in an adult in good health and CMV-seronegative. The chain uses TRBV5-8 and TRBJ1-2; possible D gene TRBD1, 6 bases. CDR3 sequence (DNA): TGTGCCAGCAGCCGGACAGCCTCCGCCTATGGCTACACCTTC. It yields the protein CASSRTASAYGYTF.